Listed below are T cell receptor beta chains from one sample, sequenced in a study of blood T cell repertoires in COVID-19. Only in-frame clones appear in the TCRdb table, and some are missing; sequencing was by immunoSEQ multiplex PCR. The sample lists 70,000 or so clones; approximately 85% were seen once. What was sequenced was peripheral blood. These receptors came from an elderly woman with active or convalescent COVID-19. Each CDR3 is given with its conserved first and last residue. A D gene is named only where the DNA matches it firmly. Clone size is stated in some rows and not others, as once, few, many or a class when expanded.

size,V,J,D,DNA,CDR3
NA,TRBV7-2,TRBJ2-3,TRBD2,TGTGCCAGCAGCCGGCAAGCTCGGGGGGCAGATACGCAGTATTTT,CASSRQARGADTQYF
NA,TRBV5-1,TRBJ2-5,TRBD2,TGCGCCAGCAGCATAACCGGGACTAGCACAGAGACCCAGTACTTC,CASSITGTSTETQYF
NA,TRBV4-1,TRBJ2-5,NA,TGCGCCAGCAGCCCAGACCAAGAGACCCAGTACTTC,CASSPDQETQYF
NA,TRBV7-7,TRBJ2-5,TRBD1,TGTGCCAGCACTCGGACAGGGGGCGAAGAGACCCAGTACTTC,CASTRTGGEETQYF
NA,TRBV28,TRBJ1-4,TRBD1,TGTGCCAGCAAGGTAGGGGGCTATGCCCCAGCTAATGAAAAACTGTTTTTT,CASKVGGYAPANEKLFF
NA,TRBV7-9,TRBJ2-1,TRBD2,TGTGCCAGCAGCATTAGCGGGGCTTACAATGAGCAGTTCTTC,CASSISGAYNEQFF
few,TRBV7-9,TRBJ2-7,NA,TGTGCCAGCAGCGGGGACTCCCCTTCTGAGCAGTACTTC,CASSGDSPSEQYF
once,TRBV10-2,TRBJ2-7,NA,TGCGCCAGCAGTGAGTCTGTAGGTAGCGGCCTTGAGCAGTACTTC,CASSESVGSGLEQYF
NA,TRBV5-1,TRBJ2-7,TRBD1,TGCGCCAGCAGCCCGACGACAGGGAGCGAGCAGTACTTC,CASSPTTGSEQYF
few,TRBV6-5,TRBJ2-7,NA,TGTGCCAGCAGACGAAACAGGGCCTCCTACGAGCAGTACTTC,CASRRNRASYEQYF
NA,TRBV5-1,TRBJ1-1,NA,TGCGCCAGCAGCAAAAGACAGGAGAACATGAACACTGAAGCTTTCTTT,CASSKRQENMNTEAFF
NA,TRBV28,TRBJ1-4,TRBD1,TGTGCCAGCAGTGGGACAGGGGGTAGTTATGAAAAACTGTTTTTT,CASSGTGGSYEKLFF
NA,TRBV7-2,TRBJ1-3,NA,TGTGCCAGCAGCTTCAACCTCCGCCAGAGAGGGGGAAACACCATATATTTT,CASSFNLRQRGGNTIYF
NA,TRBV7-8,TRBJ2-3,TRBD2,TGTGCCAGCAGTTCTTTGCCTAGCGGGTCACTTAGCACAGATACGCAGTATTTT,CASSSLPSGSLSTDTQYF
NA,TRBV6-6,TRBJ2-7,TRBD1,TGTGCCAGCAGGGGCGGACAGGGGGCGGAGGAGCAGTACTTC,CASRGGQGAEEQYF
NA,TRBV7-9,TRBJ2-3,TRBD2,TGTGCCAGCAGCTCCCGGGGGGTCCCCTTGGATACGCAGTATTTT,CASSSRGVPLDTQYF
NA,TRBV11-2,TRBJ1-2,NA,TGTGCCAGCAGCTTGGAGGCCGATGGCTACACCTTC,CASSLEADGYTF
few,TRBV29-1,TRBJ1-1,NA,TGCAGCTACGGGGAGAGGAACACTGAAGCTTTCTTT,CSYGERNTEAFF
NA,TRBV6-5,TRBJ2-3,TRBD2,TGTGCCAGCGTGGGTAGCGGGGGCACAGATACGCAGTATTTT,CASVGSGGTDTQYF
NA,TRBV11-2,TRBJ1-1,NA,TGTGCCAGCAACTTAGGGTGGGGGAGGTGGACTGAAGCTTTCTTT,CASNLGWGRWTEAFF
once,TRBV5-1,TRBJ2-7,TRBD1,TGCGCCAGCAGCTTGGGGGACAGCTCCTACGAGCAGTACTTC,CASSLGDSSYEQYF
NA,TRBV10-3,TRBJ2-1,NA,TGTGCCATCAGTGACCCCGGGGTAGGGGGGGGCCGCGGTGAGCAGTTCTTC,CAISDPGVGGGRGEQFF
NA,TRBV19,TRBJ2-3,TRBD2,TGTGCCAGTAGTATTAAGCAGGGACTACATACGCAGTATTTT,CASSIKQGLHTQYF
once,TRBV4-3,TRBJ2-1,TRBD2,TGCGCCAGCAGCCAAGTCCCGCGGGGGGGGTGGGTCCATGAGCAGTTCTTC,CASSQVPRGGWVHEQFF
NA,TRBV6-1,TRBJ2-7,NA,TGTGCCATCGGTACCGGTATGGGCTTAGGGCAGTACTTC,CAIGTGMGLGQYF
NA,TRBV5-4,TRBJ2-5,NA,TGTGCCAGCAGCTCTGTAAGGGGGCAAGAGACCCAGTACTTC,CASSSVRGQETQYF
NA,TRBV6-5,TRBJ2-5,NA,TGTGCCAGCAGGGCCTTCGGGGAGGAGACCCAGTACTTC,CASRAFGEETQYF